Sequencing of this T cell receptor (beta chain) was carried out in a study of blood T cells in healthy people across ages. It was with a sample-barcoded 5' primer and a J-beta primer mix that a second PCR of about 6 to 12 cycles was run. MiXCR, run by TCRdb on the 5' RACE reads, gives a single entry per CDR3 protein. The sample consists of about 1,400,000 distinct CDR3 sequences, around 59% of them appearing once. V was pared by 7 bases and J by 11 bases, with 14 bases between. Per the germline V gene, CDR1 is SQVTM and CDR2 is ANQGSEA. The CDR3 covers 10 residues. Drawing of peripheral blood yielded roughly 10 milliliters from each donor. Isolated per sample were at least 6 million PBMCs. General study findings and limits: Higher diversity and more naive CD4+ cells were features of long-lived donors, compared to aged donors. One million T cells yielded diversity estimates that were considered underestimates.

Details on this clonotype: Its antigen is as yet unknown.

The sample taken for sequencing was blood. The chain is built from TRBV29-1 and TRBJ2-5; maybe TRBD1 (5 bases). The TCR sequence derives from a man younger than 30 in good health. Here the CDR3 reads CSGRENEQYF. DNA for the CDR3: TGCAGCGGCAGGGAAAATGAGCAGTACTTC.